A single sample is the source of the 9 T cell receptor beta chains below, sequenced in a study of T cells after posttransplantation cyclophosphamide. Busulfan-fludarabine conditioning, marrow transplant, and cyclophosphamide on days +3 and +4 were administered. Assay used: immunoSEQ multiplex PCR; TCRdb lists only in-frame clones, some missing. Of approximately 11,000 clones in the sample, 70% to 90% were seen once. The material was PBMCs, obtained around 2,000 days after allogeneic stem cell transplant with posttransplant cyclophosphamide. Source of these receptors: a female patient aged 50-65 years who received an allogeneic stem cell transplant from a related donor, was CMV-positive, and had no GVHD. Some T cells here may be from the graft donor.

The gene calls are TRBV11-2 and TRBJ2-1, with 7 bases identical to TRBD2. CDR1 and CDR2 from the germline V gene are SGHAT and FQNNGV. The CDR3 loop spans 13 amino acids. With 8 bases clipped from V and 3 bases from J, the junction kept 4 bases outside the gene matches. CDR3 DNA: TGTGCCAGCCGGAGCGGGAACTACAATGAGCAGTTCTTC. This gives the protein CASRSGNYNEQFF.

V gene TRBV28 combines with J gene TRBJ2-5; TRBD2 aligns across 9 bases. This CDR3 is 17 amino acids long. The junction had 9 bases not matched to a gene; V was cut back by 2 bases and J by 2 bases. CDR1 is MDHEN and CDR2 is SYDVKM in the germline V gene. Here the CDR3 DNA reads TGTGCCAGCAGTTTAGCGTACGGACTAGCGACTCAAGAGACCCAGTACTTC. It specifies CASSLAYGLATQETQYF.

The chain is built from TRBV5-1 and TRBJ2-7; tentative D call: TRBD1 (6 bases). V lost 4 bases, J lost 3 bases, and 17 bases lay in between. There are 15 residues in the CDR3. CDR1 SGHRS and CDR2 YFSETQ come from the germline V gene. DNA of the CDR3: TGCGCCAGCAGCCTGGAGCCGGGACAAGTCTACGAGCAGTACTTC. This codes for CASSLEPGQVYEQYF.

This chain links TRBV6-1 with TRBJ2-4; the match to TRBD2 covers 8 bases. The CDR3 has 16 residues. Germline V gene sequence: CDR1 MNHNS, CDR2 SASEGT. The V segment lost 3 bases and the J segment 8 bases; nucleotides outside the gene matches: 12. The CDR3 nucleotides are TGTGCCAGCAGTGATTGGGTCCGGGGGGGTAGCGACATTCAGTACTTC. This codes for CASSDWVRGGSDIQYF.

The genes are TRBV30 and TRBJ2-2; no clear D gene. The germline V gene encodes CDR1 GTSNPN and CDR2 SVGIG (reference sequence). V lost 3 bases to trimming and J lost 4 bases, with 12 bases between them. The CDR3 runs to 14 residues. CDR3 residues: CAWRSRSLTGELFF. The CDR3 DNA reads TGTGCCTGGAGGTCCCGAAGCCTCACCGGGGAGCTGTTTTTT.

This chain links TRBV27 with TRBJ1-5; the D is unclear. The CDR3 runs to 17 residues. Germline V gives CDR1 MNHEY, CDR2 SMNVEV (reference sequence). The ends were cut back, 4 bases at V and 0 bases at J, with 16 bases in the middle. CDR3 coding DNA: TGTGCCAGCAGTTCCTCCCACATTGACTATAGCAATCAGCCCCAGCATTTT. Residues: CASSSSHIDYSNQPQHF.

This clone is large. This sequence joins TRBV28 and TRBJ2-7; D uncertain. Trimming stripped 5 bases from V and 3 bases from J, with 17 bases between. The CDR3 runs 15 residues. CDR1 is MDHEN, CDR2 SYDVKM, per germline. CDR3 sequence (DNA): TGTGCCAGCAGTCCCCCCGGCAGCCCGGGCTACGAGCAGTACTTC. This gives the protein CASSPPGSPGYEQYF.

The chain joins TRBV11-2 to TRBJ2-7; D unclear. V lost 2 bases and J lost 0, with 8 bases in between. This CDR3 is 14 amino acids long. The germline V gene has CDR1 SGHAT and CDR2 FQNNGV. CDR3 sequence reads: CASSLSVGSYEQYF. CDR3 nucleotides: TGTGCCAGCAGCTTATCGGTCGGCTCCTACGAGCAGTACTTC.

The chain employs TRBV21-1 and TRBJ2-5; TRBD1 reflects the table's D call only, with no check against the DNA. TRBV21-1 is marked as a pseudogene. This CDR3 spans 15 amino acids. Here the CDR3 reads CARSVSLGAEETQYF. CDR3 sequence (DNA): TGTGCCAGATCGGTAAGTCTGGGGGCTGAGGAGACCCAGTACTTC.